This T cell receptor beta chain was recorded in a study of PD-1 blockade in classical Hodgkin lymphoma. As regards this clone: Its specificity is not known.

After autologous stem cell transplantation all patients relapsed, and prior brentuximab vedotin exposure differed between cohorts. Patients had relapsed/refractory classical Hodgkin lymphoma with complete response, partial response or progressive disease as best response. The data were produced by immunoSEQ multiplex PCR, yet TCRdb's version contains in-frame clones alone and is incomplete. This sample has 6,000 or so clones; roughly 80% occur once, and the top ten carry more than 35%. Study-wide results and caveats: Still unresolved is the cause of the repertoire differences, which may be disease activity or prior therapy.

Germline V CDR1 and CDR2: SGHAT, FQNNGV. V was pared by 0 bases and J by 7 bases, with 13 bases between. CDR3 length: 14 amino acids. The rearrangement uses TRBV11-2 and TRBJ2-7; D tentatively fits TRBD1 or TRBD2 (5 bases each). This sequence was found in a human donor with classical Hodgkin lymphoma. The sequencing here drew on peripheral blood mononuclear cells (PBMCs), taken at baseline. The CDR3 DNA reads TGTGCCAGCAGCTTAGAGAGGGGTCCGGGGGAGCAGTACTTC. Translation gives CASSLERGPGEQYF.